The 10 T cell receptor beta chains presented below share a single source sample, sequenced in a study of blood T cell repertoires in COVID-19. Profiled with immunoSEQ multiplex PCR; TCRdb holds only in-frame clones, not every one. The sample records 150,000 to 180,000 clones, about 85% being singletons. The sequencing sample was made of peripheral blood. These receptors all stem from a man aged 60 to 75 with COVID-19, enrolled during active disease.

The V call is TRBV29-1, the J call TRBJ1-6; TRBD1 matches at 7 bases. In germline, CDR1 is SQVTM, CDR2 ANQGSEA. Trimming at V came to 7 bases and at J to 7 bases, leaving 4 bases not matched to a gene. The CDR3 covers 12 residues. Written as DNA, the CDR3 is TGCAGCGCCGGGACAGCCAATTCACCCCTCCACTTT. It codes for CSAGTANSPLHF.

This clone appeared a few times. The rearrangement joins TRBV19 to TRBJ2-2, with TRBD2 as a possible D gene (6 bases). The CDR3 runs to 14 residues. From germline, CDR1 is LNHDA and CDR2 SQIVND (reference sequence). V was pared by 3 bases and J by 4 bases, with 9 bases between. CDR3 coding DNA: TGTGCCAGTAGTATGGGGGGAGGCACCGGGGAGCTGTTTTTT. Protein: CASSMGGGTGELFF.

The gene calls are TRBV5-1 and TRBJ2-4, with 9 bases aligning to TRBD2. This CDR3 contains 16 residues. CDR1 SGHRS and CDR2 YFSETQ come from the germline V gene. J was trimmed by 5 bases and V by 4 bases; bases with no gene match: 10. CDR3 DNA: TGCGCCAGCAGCCTAGGGGGTAGCGGGGGCCAAAACATTCAGTACTTC. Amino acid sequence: CASSLGGSGGQNIQYF.

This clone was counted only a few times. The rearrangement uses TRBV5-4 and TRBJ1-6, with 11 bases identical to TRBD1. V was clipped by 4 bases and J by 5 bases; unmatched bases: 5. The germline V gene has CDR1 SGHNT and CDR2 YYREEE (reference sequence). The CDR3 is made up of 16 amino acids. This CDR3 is CASSRTGGDNNSPLHF. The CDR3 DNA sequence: TGTGCCAGCAGCCGGACAGGGGGCGATAATAATTCACCCCTCCACTTT.

Here the CDR3 DNA reads TGTGCCAGCTCACCGGGGACAGGGGCGATGAACACTGAAGCTTTCTTT. Translating gives CASSPGTGAMNTEAFF. This rearrangement joins TRBV18 to TRBJ1-1; 10 bases map to TRBD1. V lost 3 bases, J lost 0 bases, and 4 bases stayed unmatched. Germline-derived CDR1 and CDR2 are KGHSH and LQKENI. The CDR3 length is 16 residues.

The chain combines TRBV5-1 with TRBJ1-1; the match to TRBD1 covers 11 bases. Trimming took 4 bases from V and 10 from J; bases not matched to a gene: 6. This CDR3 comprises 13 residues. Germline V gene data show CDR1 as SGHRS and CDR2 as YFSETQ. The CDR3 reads CASSLGQGGLAFF. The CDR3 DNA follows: TGCGCCAGCAGCCTGGGACAGGGGGGATTAGCTTTCTTT.

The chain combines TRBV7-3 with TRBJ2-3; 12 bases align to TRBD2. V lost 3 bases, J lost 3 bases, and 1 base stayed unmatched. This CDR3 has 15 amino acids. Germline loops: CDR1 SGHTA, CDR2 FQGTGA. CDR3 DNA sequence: TGTGCCAGCAGCTTCACTAGCGGGAGGACAGATACGCAGTATTTT. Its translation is CASSFTSGRTDTQYF.

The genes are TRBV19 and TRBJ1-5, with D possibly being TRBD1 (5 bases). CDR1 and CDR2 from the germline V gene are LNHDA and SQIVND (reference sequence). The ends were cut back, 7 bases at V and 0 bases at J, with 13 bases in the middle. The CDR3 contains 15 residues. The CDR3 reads CASTDSVYSNQPQHF. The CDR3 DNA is TGTGCCAGTACCGACAGCGTCTATAGCAATCAGCCCCAGCATTTT.

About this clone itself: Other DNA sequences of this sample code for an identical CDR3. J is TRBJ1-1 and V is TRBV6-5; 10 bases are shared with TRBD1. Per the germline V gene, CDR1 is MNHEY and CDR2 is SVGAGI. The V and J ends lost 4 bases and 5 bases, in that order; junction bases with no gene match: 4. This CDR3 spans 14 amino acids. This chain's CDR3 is CASSSGQGGTEAFF. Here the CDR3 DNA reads TGTGCCAGCAGTTCAGGACAGGGGGGGACTGAAGCTTTCTTT.

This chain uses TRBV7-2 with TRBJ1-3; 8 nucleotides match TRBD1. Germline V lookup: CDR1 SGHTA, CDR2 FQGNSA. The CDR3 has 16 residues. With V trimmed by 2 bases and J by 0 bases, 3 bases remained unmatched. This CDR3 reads CASSLTTGVSGNTIYF. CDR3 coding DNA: TGTGCCAGCAGCTTAACGACAGGGGTCTCTGGAAACACCATATATTTT.